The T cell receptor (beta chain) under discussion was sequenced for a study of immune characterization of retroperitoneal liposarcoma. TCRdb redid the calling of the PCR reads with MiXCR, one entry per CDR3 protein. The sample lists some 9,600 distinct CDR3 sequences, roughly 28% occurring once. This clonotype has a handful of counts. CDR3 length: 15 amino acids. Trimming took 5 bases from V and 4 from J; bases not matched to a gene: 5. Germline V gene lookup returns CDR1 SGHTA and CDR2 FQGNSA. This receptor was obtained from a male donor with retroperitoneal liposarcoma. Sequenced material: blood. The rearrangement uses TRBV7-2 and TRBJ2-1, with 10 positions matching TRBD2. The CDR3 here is CASSLGLADYNEQFF. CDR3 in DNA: TGTGCCAGCAGCCTAGGACTAGCGGATTACAATGAGCAGTTCTTC.